A selection of T cell receptor beta chains follows, all from one sample in a study of blood T cell repertoires in COVID-19. Assay used: immunoSEQ multiplex PCR; TCRdb lists only in-frame clones, some missing. This sample has 10,000 to 15,000 clones, with around 85% found just once. Sequenced: peripheral blood. These receptors were collected from a human donor in a cohort sampled during active COVID-19. The CDR3 runs from the conserved cysteine through the conserved F or W. Each record gives: D gene, clone size, J gene, V gene, CDR3 DNA, CDR3 protein. D genes are given only for firm matches. Where a row states a size, it is once, few, many or the class of an expanded clone; other rows omit it.

d_call: TRBD1
clone_size: NA
j_call: TRBJ2-7
v_call: TRBV7-8
cdr3_nt: TGTGCCAGCAGCCCATATAGGTACAGGGGGTACGAGCAGTACTTC
cdr3_aa: CASSPYRYRGYEQYF

d_call: TRBD1
clone_size: NA
j_call: TRBJ1-4
v_call: TRBV2
cdr3_nt: TGTGCCAGCAAAAGGACAGGGACAACTAATGAAAAACTGTTTTTT
cdr3_aa: CASKRTGTTNEKLFF

d_call: TRBD1
clone_size: NA
j_call: TRBJ1-4
v_call: TRBV4-1
cdr3_nt: TGCGCCAGCAGCCTACTACCGGACAGGGACCCTAATGAAAAACTGTTTTTT
cdr3_aa: CASSLLPDRDPNEKLFF

d_call: NA
clone_size: once
j_call: TRBJ1-1
v_call: TRBV19
cdr3_nt: TGTGCCAGTAGTATAGTCGGGACAAGTTCTGAAGCTTTCTTT
cdr3_aa: CASSIVGTSSEAFF

d_call: TRBD2
clone_size: NA
j_call: TRBJ2-3
v_call: TRBV9
cdr3_nt: TGTGCCAGCAGCGTAGGGGGCGGGGGGAACACAGATACGCAGTATTTT
cdr3_aa: CASSVGGGGNTDTQYF

d_call: NA
clone_size: NA
j_call: TRBJ2-3
v_call: TRBV10-3
cdr3_nt: TGTGCCATCAGTGAGGTGACAGGGAGGTTAGATACGCAGTATTTT
cdr3_aa: CAISEVTGRLDTQYF

d_call: TRBD2
clone_size: once
j_call: TRBJ2-1
v_call: TRBV27
cdr3_nt: TGTGCCAGCAGTTGGCGGGGGTTAACCTCGAGTGAGCAGTTCTTC
cdr3_aa: CASSWRGLTSSEQFF

d_call: TRBD2
clone_size: few
j_call: TRBJ2-7
v_call: TRBV7-8
cdr3_nt: TGTGCCAGCAGCGACCCGACTAGCGGACTCTCCTACGAGCAGTACTTC
cdr3_aa: CASSDPTSGLSYEQYF

d_call: TRBD1
clone_size: NA
j_call: TRBJ1-4
v_call: TRBV7-8
cdr3_nt: TGTGCCAGCAGCGCGGAGGGGGCATCGAATGAAAAACTGTTTTTT
cdr3_aa: CASSAEGASNEKLFF

d_call: TRBD1
clone_size: NA
j_call: TRBJ2-6
v_call: TRBV11-2
cdr3_nt: TGTGCCAGCAGCTTAGATCGAGGGACAGGGCTTACTGGGGCCAACGTCCTGACTTTC
cdr3_aa: CASSLDRGTGLTGANVLTF

d_call: NA
clone_size: NA
j_call: TRBJ1-5
v_call: TRBV19
cdr3_nt: TGTGCCAGTAGCGAGACGGCTCTGGGGGGACCCAGTCAGCCCCAGCATTTT
cdr3_aa: CASSETALGGPSQPQHF

d_call: TRBD1
clone_size: few
j_call: TRBJ1-2
v_call: TRBV6-1
cdr3_nt: TGTGCCAGCAGTGAAGTAAGGGGGCTGGAGGGCTACACCTTC
cdr3_aa: CASSEVRGLEGYTF

d_call: NA
clone_size: once
j_call: TRBJ2-5
v_call: TRBV24-1
cdr3_nt: TGTGCCACCAGTGATGGCAGGATCGATAAAATAAAAGAGACCCAGTACTTC
cdr3_aa: CATSDGRIDKIKETQYF

d_call: NA
clone_size: NA
j_call: TRBJ1-3
v_call: TRBV10-2
cdr3_nt: TGCGCCAGCAGGGAGGCCGGCTCTGGAAACACCATATATTTT
cdr3_aa: CASREAGSGNTIYF

d_call: NA
clone_size: NA
j_call: TRBJ2-1
v_call: TRBV29-1
cdr3_nt: TGCAGCGTTGAAGATCTACAGGGTGGAAATGAGCAGTTCTTC
cdr3_aa: CSVEDLQGGNEQFF

d_call: TRBD1
clone_size: NA
j_call: TRBJ2-2
v_call: TRBV7-8
cdr3_nt: TGTGCCAGCAGCTCCGAGAGTGGGGACAGGGGGCGCCGGGAGCTGTTTTTT
cdr3_aa: CASSSESGDRGRRELFF

d_call: TRBD1
clone_size: NA
j_call: TRBJ1-6
v_call: TRBV5-1
cdr3_nt: TGCGCCAGCAGCTTACGGACAGGGAACGATTCACCCCTCCACTTT
cdr3_aa: CASSLRTGNDSPLHF

d_call: TRBD1
clone_size: NA
j_call: TRBJ1-5
v_call: TRBV27
cdr3_nt: TGTGCCAGCAGTCCCGACAGGGGGAATCAGCCCCAGCATTTT
cdr3_aa: CASSPDRGNQPQHF

d_call: NA
clone_size: NA
j_call: TRBJ1-5
v_call: TRBV5-1
cdr3_nt: TGCGCCAGCAGCTTGGATGGGGGGCAGCCCCAGCATTTT
cdr3_aa: CASSLDGGQPQHF

d_call: TRBD1
clone_size: NA
j_call: TRBJ2-2
v_call: TRBV9
cdr3_nt: TGTGCCAGCAGCACGGGGACAGGGGCGGACACCGGGGAGCTGTTTTTT
cdr3_aa: CASSTGTGADTGELFF

d_call: TRBD1
clone_size: NA
j_call: TRBJ1-2
v_call: TRBV6-2/TRBV6-3
cdr3_nt: TGTGCCAGCAGCACAGGGGGCGTTTCGGATGGCTACACCTTC
cdr3_aa: CASSTGGVSDGYTF

d_call: NA
clone_size: NA
j_call: TRBJ2-7
v_call: TRBV12-5
cdr3_nt: TGTGCTAGTGGTCCGGCCCCCGTCTGGGGCTGGCGGGAGCAGTACTTC
cdr3_aa: CASGPAPVWGWREQYF

d_call: TRBD1
clone_size: NA
j_call: TRBJ1-1
v_call: TRBV10-3
cdr3_nt: TGTGCCATCAGTGTGGGACAGAAGAACACTGAAGCTTTCTTT
cdr3_aa: CAISVGQKNTEAFF

d_call: NA
clone_size: NA
j_call: TRBJ2-4
v_call: TRBV11-2
cdr3_nt: TGTGCCAGCAGCCCTGGACTGGGCAACATTCAGTACTTC
cdr3_aa: CASSPGLGNIQYF

d_call: NA
clone_size: NA
j_call: TRBJ1-3
v_call: TRBV11-3
cdr3_nt: TGTGCCAGCAGCCGAGGGAGGGACGTGCCTGGAAACACCATATATTTT
cdr3_aa: CASSRGRDVPGNTIYF

d_call: TRBD2
clone_size: NA
j_call: TRBJ2-1
v_call: TRBV3-1/TRBV3-2
cdr3_nt: TGTGCCAGCAGCCAGGCCTGGACTAGCGGTGGAGGTGAGCAGTTCTTC
cdr3_aa: CASSQAWTSGGGEQFF

d_call: NA
clone_size: once
j_call: TRBJ2-1
v_call: TRBV25-1
cdr3_nt: TGTGCCAGCAGTGAATACGGGGGTCTATACAATGAGCAGTTCTTC
cdr3_aa: CASSEYGGLYNEQFF

d_call: NA
clone_size: few
j_call: TRBJ1-2
v_call: TRBV7-6
cdr3_nt: TGTGCCAGCAGCTTCGCCTCTGGCGGGTATGGCTACACCTTC
cdr3_aa: CASSFASGGYGYTF